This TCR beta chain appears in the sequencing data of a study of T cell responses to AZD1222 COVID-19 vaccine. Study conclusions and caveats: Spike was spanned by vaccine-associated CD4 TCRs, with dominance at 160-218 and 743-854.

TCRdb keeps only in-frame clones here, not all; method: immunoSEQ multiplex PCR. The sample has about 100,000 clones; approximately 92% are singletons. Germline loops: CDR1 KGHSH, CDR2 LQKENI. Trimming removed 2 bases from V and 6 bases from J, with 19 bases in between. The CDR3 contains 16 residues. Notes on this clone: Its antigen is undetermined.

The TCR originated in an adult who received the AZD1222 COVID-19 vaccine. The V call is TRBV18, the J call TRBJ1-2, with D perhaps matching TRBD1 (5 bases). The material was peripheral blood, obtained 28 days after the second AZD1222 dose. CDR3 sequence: CASSPTRGFLENGYTF. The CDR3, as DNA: TGTGCCAGCTCACCAACCCGGGGCTTCCTCGAAAATGGCTACACCTTC.